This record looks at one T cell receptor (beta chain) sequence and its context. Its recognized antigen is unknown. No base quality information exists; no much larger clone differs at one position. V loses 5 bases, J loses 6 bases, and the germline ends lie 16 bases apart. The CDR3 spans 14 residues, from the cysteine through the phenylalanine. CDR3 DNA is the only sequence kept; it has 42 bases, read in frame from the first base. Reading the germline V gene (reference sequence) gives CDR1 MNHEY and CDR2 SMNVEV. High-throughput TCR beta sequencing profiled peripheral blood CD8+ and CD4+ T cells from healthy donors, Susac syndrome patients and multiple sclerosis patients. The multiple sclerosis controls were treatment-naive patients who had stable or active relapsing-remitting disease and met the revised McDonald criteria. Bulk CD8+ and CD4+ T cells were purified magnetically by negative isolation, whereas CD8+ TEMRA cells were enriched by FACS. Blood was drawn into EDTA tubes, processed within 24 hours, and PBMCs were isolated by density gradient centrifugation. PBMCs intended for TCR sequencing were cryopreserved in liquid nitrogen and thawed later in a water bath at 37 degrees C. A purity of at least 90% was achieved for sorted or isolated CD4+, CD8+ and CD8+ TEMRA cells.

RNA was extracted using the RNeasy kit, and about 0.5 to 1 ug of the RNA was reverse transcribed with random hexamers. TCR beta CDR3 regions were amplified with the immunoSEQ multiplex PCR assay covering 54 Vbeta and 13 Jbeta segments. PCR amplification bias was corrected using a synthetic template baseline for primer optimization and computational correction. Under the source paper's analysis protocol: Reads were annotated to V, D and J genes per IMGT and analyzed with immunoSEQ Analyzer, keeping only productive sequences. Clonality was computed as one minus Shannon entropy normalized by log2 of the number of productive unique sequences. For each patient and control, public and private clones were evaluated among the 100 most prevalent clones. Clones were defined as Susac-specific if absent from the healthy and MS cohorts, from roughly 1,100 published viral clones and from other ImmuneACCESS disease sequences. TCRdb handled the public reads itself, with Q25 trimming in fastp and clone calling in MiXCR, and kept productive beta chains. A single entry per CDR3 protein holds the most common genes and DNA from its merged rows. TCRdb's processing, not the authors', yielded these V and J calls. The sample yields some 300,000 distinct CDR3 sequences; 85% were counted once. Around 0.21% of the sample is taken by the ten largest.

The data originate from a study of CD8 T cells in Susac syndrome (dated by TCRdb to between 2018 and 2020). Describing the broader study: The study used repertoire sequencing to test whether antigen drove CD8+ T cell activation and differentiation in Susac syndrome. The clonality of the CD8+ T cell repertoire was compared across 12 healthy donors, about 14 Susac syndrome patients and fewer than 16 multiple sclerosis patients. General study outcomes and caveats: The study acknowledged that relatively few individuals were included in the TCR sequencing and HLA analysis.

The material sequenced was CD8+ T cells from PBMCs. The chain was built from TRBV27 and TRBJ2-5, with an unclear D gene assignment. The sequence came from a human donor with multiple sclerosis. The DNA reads TGTGCCAGCAGTCCCCTAGGCGGACGGCAGACCCAGTACTTC. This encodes CASSPLGGRQTQYF.